This T cell receptor (beta chain) stems from a study of T cell responses to AZD1222 COVID-19 vaccine. CDR1 and CDR2 from the germline V gene are SGDLS and YYNGEE. This CDR3 has 15 amino acids. V lost 0 bases and J lost 2; bases outside the gene matches: 2. The data were produced by immunoSEQ multiplex PCR, yet TCRdb's version contains in-frame clones alone and is incomplete. The sample shows some 120,000 clones, 90% of them seen only once. This chain connects TRBV9 to TRBJ2-7, with 10 positions matching TRBD1. The TCR comes from an adult in good health. The sequencing here drew on peripheral blood, taken on day 0 of AZD1222 vaccination. CDR3 residues: CASSVGGTGAYEQYF. CDR3 coding DNA: TGTGCCAGCAGCGTAGGGGGGACAGGGGCCTACGAGCAGTACTTC. Drawing the rest from reference TRBV9 and TRBJ2-7, the complete variable domain is DSGVTQTPKHLITATGQRVTLRCSPRSGDLSVYWYQQSLDQGLQFLIQYYNGEERAKGNILERFSAQQFPDLHSELNLSSLELGDSALYFCASSVGGTGAYEQYFGPGTRLTVT.